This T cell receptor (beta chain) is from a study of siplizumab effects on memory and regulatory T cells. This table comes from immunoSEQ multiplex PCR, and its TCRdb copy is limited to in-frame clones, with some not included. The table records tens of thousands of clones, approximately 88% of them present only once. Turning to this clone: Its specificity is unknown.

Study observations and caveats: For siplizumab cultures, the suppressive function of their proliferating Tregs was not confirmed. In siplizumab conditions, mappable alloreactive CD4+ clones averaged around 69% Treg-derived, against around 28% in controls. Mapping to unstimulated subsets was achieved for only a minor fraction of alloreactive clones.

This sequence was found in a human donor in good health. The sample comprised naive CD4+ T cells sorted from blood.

The CDR3, as DNA: TGTGCCAGCAGCCGTGGGGCCAACGTCCTGACTTTC. Translation gives CASSRGANVLTF. V is TRBV9 and J is TRBJ2-6; no definite D call. Germline CDR1 is SGDLS and CDR2 is YYNGEE. This CDR3 has 12 amino acids. The V gene lost 4 bases and the J gene lost 3 bases, with 2 bases spanning the gap.